The T cell receptor beta chain under discussion was sequenced for a study of T cells in Graves' hyperthyroidism and ophthalmopathy. The study, taken as a whole, reports: Most clonotypes expanded in thyroid above 0.001 were likewise present in blood. Ophthalmopathy was identified by the model a median about seven months ahead of onset.

This clonotype was detected a few times. The antigen is not known. The V end was cut by 3 bases, the J end by 2 bases, with 10 bases between. Germline CDR1 and CDR2: MDHEN and SYDVKM. This CDR3 is built from 15 residues. Template material for amplifying TCR beta CDR3 regions consisted of RNA transcripts. Initially, a first-round RT-PCR of the TCR CDR3 employed the HTBI primer set. TCRdb passed the multiplex PCR reads through MiXCR, listing each CDR3 protein once. Of about 530,000 distinct CDR3 sequences listed, roughly 17% were seen once; the top ten hold approximately 15%. The chain uses TRBV28 and TRBJ2-2; D is unclear. This sequence was found in a young woman with Graves' ophthalmopathy. Source material: blood. The CDR3 loop is CASSFGALNTGELFF. In DNA, the CDR3 is TGTGCCAGCAGTTTCGGAGCCCTTAACACCGGGGAGCTGTTTTTT.